Listed here are 6 T cell receptor beta chains from one sample, sequenced in a study of control samples from healthy donors and cancer patients. Data came from immunoSEQ multiplex PCR; TCRdb stores just in-frame clones and leaves some out. Here the sample spans 170,000 or so clones, 90% to 95% being singletons. Sequencing was done on a sample of blood. The receptors derive from a man aged 18 to 30 in good health.

V gene TRBV3-1 (or the pseudogene TRBV3-2) combines with J gene TRBJ2-3; D not certain. The germline V gene encodes CDR1 LGHDT and CDR2 YNNKEL (reference sequence). The V gene lost 0 bases and the J gene lost 0 bases, with 7 bases spanning the gap. There are 15 residues in the CDR3. DNA for the CDR3: TGTGCCAGCAGCCAAGAGAGGCGTAGCACAGATACGCAGTATTTT. Residues: CASSQERRSTDTQYF.

The chain employs TRBV25-1 and TRBJ1-2; 7 bases map to TRBD1. CDR3 length: 13 residues. V trimming: 6 bases; J trimming: 8 bases; junction bases outside the gene matches: 9. Per germline, CDR1 MGHDK and CDR2 SYGVNS. CDR3 region: CASRGDSLEGYTF. The CDR3 nucleotides read TGTGCCAGCAGGGGGGACAGCTTAGAGGGCTACACCTTC.

This rearrangement joins TRBV27 to TRBJ1-1, with D possibly being TRBD1 (5 bases). Trimming took off 2 bases at V and 6 bases at J, with 10 bases between the two ends. The CDR3 loop spans 13 amino acids. Germline CDR1 and CDR2: MNHEY and SMNVEV (reference sequence). CDR3 protein: CASSLMEGAEAFF. Written as DNA, the CDR3 is TGTGCCAGCAGTTTAATGGAAGGGGCTGAAGCTTTCTTT.

The genes are TRBV5-1 and TRBJ2-5; 11 bases align to TRBD2. CDR1 is SGHRS, CDR2 YFSETQ, per germline. CDR3 length equals 16 residues. V dropped 0 bases and J dropped 8; count of bases not matched to a gene: 9. As DNA, the CDR3 is TGCGCCAGCAGCTTGGCCGGATCTAGCGGGGGGAACACCCAGTACTTC. It encodes CASSLAGSSGGNTQYF.

The chain joins TRBV13 to TRBJ2-6; D might be TRBD1 (5 bases). This CDR3 is 18 amino acids long. Germline V gene lookup returns CDR1 PRHDT and CDR2 FYEKMQ (reference sequence). V was trimmed by 2 bases and J by 0 bases, leaving 14 bases between them. CDR3 protein: CASSLHGAGVSGANVLTF. Here the CDR3 DNA reads TGTGCCAGCAGCTTACATGGGGCAGGCGTCTCTGGGGCCAACGTCCTGACTTTC.

This chain connects TRBV14 to TRBJ1-1; the D is unclear. This CDR3 is 13 amino acids long. V was pared by 4 bases and J by 5 bases, with 11 bases between. Germline-derived CDR1 and CDR2 are SGHDN and FVKESK. The CDR3 DNA reads TGTGCCAGCAGCCGCATCGGACGGACTGAAGCTTTCTTT. Translated: CASSRIGRTEAFF.